These T cell receptor beta chains were read from a single sample in a study of blood T cell repertoires in COVID-19. Sequencing was performed with immunoSEQ multiplex PCR; in TCRdb, only in-frame clones are kept and a portion is missing. Of roughly 50,000 clones in the sample, roughly 89% were seen once. The sample consisted of peripheral blood. These receptors were taken from a man older than 75 with acute or convalescent COVID-19. The CDR3 runs from the conserved cysteine through the conserved F or W. D genes are given only for firm matches. Size is omitted from some rows. Given values are once, few, many or a class for expanded clones.

>TRBJ2-1|TRBV7-9|14|TRBD1|NA
CASSLGDRGNEQFF
TGTGCCAGCAGCTTAGGTGACAGGGGAAATGAGCAGTTCTTC
>TRBJ2-1|TRBV5-7|16|TRBD2|NA
CASSFLGGSYYNEQFF
TGTGCCAGCAGCTTCCTCGGGGGGTCCTACTACAATGAGCAGTTCTTC
>TRBJ1-3|TRBV19|15|NA|NA
CASSPQGSSGNTIYF
TGTGCCAGTAGTCCCCAGGGGTCCTCTGGAAACACCATATATTTT
>TRBJ2-5|TRBV6-5|16|TRBD2|NA
CASSYEGRGGRETQYF
TGTGCCAGCAGTTACGAAGGGCGGGGGGGCCGAGAGACCCAGTACTTC
>TRBJ2-7|TRBV4-1|15|NA|NA
CASSLTGIRGYEQYF
TGCGCCAGCAGCCTGACCGGGATCCGGGGTTACGAGCAGTACTTC
>TRBJ2-2|TRBV19|14|NA|NA
CASTKRQGSGELFF
TGTGCCAGTACCAAAAGGCAGGGTTCCGGGGAGCTGTTTTTT
>TRBJ1-5|TRBV19|15|TRBD1|NA
CASSLTGEDNQPQHF
TGTGCCAGTAGTCTTACAGGGGAAGACAATCAGCCCCAGCATTTT
>TRBJ1-1|TRBV3-1/TRBV3-2|13|NA|NA
CASSSTQGTEAFF
TGTGCCAGCAGCTCGACGCAGGGGACTGAAGCTTTCTTT
>TRBJ2-7|TRBV7-9|14|NA|NA
CASSPRSQGGEQYF
TGTGCCAGCAGCCCGAGGAGTCAGGGGGGCGAGCAGTACTTC
>TRBJ1-1|TRBV6-1|13|NA|NA
CASTPSWNTEAFF
TGTGCCAGCACTCCTTCGTGGAACACTGAAGCTTTCTTT
>TRBJ2-3|TRBV28|12|NA|once
CASGASTDTQYF
TGTGCCAGCGGGGCTAGCACAGATACGCAGTATTTT
>TRBJ1-6|TRBV15|16|TRBD1|NA
CATSRDRTGGGSPLHF
TGTGCCACCAGCAGAGATAGAACAGGGGGAGGGTCACCCCTCCACTTT
>TRBJ1-6|TRBV28|13|NA|NA
CASSFGGNSPLHF
TGTGCCAGCAGTTTTGGAGGGAATTCACCCCTCCACTTT
>TRBJ1-5|TRBV5-4|14|NA|NA
CASSLDGGLAPQHF
TGTGCCAGCAGCCTGGATGGGGGCCTCGCGCCCCAGCATTTT
>TRBJ2-7|TRBV3-1/TRBV3-2|14|TRBD1|NA
CASSSGTGGYEQYF
TGTGCCAGCAGCTCGGGGACAGGGGGTTACGAGCAGTACTTC
>TRBJ1-4|TRBV5-1|15|TRBD1|NA
CASSLATGGNEKLFF
TGCGCCAGCAGCTTGGCGACAGGGGGCAATGAAAAACTGTTTTTT
>TRBJ2-7|TRBV30|16|NA|once
CAWSALNRDIAYEQYF
TGTGCCTGGAGCGCCCTGAACCGGGACATAGCCTACGAGCAGTACTTC